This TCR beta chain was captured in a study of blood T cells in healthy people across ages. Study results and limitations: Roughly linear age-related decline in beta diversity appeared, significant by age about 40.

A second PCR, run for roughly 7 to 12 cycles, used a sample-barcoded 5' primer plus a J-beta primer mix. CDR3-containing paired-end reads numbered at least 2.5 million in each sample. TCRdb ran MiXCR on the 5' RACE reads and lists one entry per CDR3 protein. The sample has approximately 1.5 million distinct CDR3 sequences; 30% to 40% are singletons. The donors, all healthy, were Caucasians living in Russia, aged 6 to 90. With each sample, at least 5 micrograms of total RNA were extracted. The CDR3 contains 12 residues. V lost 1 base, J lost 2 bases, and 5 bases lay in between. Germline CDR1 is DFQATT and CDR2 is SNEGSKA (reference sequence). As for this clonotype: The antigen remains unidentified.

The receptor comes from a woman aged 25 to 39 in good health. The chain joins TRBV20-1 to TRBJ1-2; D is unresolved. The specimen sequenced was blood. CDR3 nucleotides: TGCAGTGCTAGAGGGGAGAACTATGGCTACACCTTC. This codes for CSARGENYGYTF.